Presented here are 25 T cell receptor beta chains from one specimen sequenced in a study of glioma-infiltrating T cells after dendritic cell vaccination. Measured with immunoSEQ multiplex PCR; TCRdb has only the in-frame clones, and not every one. The sample comprises about 82,000 clones, 85% to 90% of which are singletons, and 3.2% rests with the top ten. The material sequenced was blood, taken before dendritic cell vaccination. The source of these receptors is a human donor with glioblastoma.

The rearrangement joins TRBV7-6 to TRBJ2-3; 8 bases fit TRBD2. V lost 6 bases to trimming and J lost 2 bases; unmatched junction nucleotides: 7. This CDR3 comprises 15 residues. Germline CDR1 and CDR2: SGHVS and FNYEAQ. The DNA for the CDR3 is TGTGCCAGCAGTCCAACTAGCGGTTCCACAGATACGCAGTATTTT. Its protein product is CASSPTSGSTDTQYF.

The table lists this clone with a few counts. The chain links TRBV5-4 to TRBJ2-7, with 10 bases lining up with TRBD1. The V segment lost 3 bases and the J segment 7 bases; nucleotides outside the gene matches: 10. Germline assignment: CDR1 SGHNT and CDR2 YYREEE (reference sequence). The length of the CDR3 is 15 residues. The CDR3 region has the DNA TGTGCCAGCAGCTCCAGGGACAGGGGACTCGGTGAGCAGTACTTC. Protein sequence: CASSSRDRGLGEQYF.

The V gene is TRBV5-1, the J gene TRBJ1-4, with no clear D. CDR3 size: 14 residues. Between the trimmed V and J ends, which lost 1 base and 2 bases, there was a span of 6 bases. The V gene's germline CDR1 is SGHRS and CDR2 YFSETQ. The CDR3 region is CASSLSGTNEKLFF. For the CDR3, the DNA is TGCGCCAGCAGCTTGTCGGGGACTAATGAAAAACTGTTTTTT.

This chain connects TRBV9 to TRBJ2-7, with 9 bases aligning to TRBD2. CDR1 is SGDLS, CDR2 YYNGEE, per germline. The CDR3 contains 15 residues. V lost 0 bases and J lost 3; bases outside the gene matches: 4. The CDR3 region is CASSVAASGDYEQYF. The CDR3, as DNA: TGTGCCAGCAGCGTAGCGGCTAGCGGGGACTACGAGCAGTACTTC. The entire variable domain, with the rest obtained from reference TRBV9 and TRBJ2-7, is as follows: DSGVTQTPKHLITATGQRVTLRCSPRSGDLSVYWYQQSLDQGLQFLIQYYNGEERAKGNILERFSAQQFPDLHSELNLSSLELGDSALYFCASSVAASGDYEQYFGPGTRLTVT.

The chain links TRBV18 to TRBJ1-1; D is uncertain. V was shortened by 4 bases and J by 3 bases, with 18 bases between the two germline ends. Per the germline V gene, CDR1 is KGHSH and CDR2 is LQKENI. The CDR3 loop spans 16 amino acids. The CDR3 is CASSLATPSLDTEAFF. The CDR3 DNA reads TGTGCCAGCTCACTAGCGACCCCCAGTTTGGACACTGAAGCTTTCTTT.

The chain links TRBV4-2 to TRBJ2-3; the match to TRBD2 covers 8 bases. Germline V gene lookup returns CDR1 LGHNA and CDR2 YNFKEQ. This CDR3 has 14 amino acids. J gave up 0 bases and V 6 bases, and 2 bases lay outside the gene matches. CDR3 nucleotides: TGTGCCAGCAGGGCGGGGGGTAGCACAGATACGCAGTATTTT. It is translated as CASRAGGSTDTQYF.

The chain carries TRBV9 and TRBJ2-7; TRBD1 matches 8 bases. CDR1 SGDLS and CDR2 YYNGEE come from the germline V gene. V shed 4 bases, J shed 3 bases, and the junction held 6 bases outside the gene matches. This CDR3 has 14 amino acids. The CDR3 nucleotides read TGTGCCAGCAGCCCACGGACAGGGTTCTACGAGCAGTACTTC. This encodes CASSPRTGFYEQYF.

The gene calls are TRBV4-1 and TRBJ2-2; the D gene is possibly TRBD1 (6 bases). Germline values: CDR1 MGHRA, CDR2 YSYEKL. The CDR3 consists of 14 residues. Trimming cost V 8 bases and J 7 bases, with 17 bases left between them. CDR3 in amino acids: CASGWRQDGGELFF. In nucleotides, the CDR3 is TGCGCCAGCGGATGGAGACAGGACGGCGGGGAGCTGTTTTTT.

This rearrangement joins TRBV5-4 to TRBJ2-7; unclear D gene. The CDR3 is made up of 13 amino acids. The V end was cut by 0 bases, the J end by 7 bases, with 11 bases between. Germline V CDR1 and CDR2: SGHNT, YYREEE (reference sequence). CDR3 protein: CASSLERDGEQYF. The DNA for the CDR3 is TGTGCCAGCAGCTTGGAGCGAGATGGGGAGCAGTACTTC.

CDR3 coding DNA: TGTGCCAGCAGCTCCGGGACAGGGGCCTATGGCTACACCTTC. Translating gives CASSSGTGAYGYTF. V is TRBV7-3 and J is TRBJ1-2, with 10 bases that match TRBD1. The CDR3 totals 14 residues. The V gene end was trimmed by 4 bases and the J gene end by 4 bases; junction bases not matched to a gene: 3. Per germline, CDR1 SGHTA and CDR2 FQGTGA.

The chain employs TRBV2 and TRBJ2-5; the match to TRBD1 covers 9 bases. J lost 4 bases, V lost 8 bases, and 8 bases had no gene match. The CDR3 spans 14 residues. Germline assignment: CDR1 SNHLY and CDR2 FYNNEI. CDR3 DNA: TGTGCCAGCGGGACCGGGACAGGGACAGAGACCCAGTACTTC. This translates into CASGTGTGTETQYF.

This chain joins TRBV5-1 and TRBJ1-1; 7 nucleotides match TRBD1. This CDR3 comprises 15 residues. Germline assignment: CDR1 SGHRS and CDR2 YFSETQ. Germline trimming cut 0 bases from V and 1 base from J; bases unmatched to any gene: 3. CDR3 nucleotide sequence: TGCGCCAGCAGCTTGGCCGGGACAGAGAACACTGAAGCTTTCTTT. Protein: CASSLAGTENTEAFF.

V and J are TRBV2 and TRBJ1-2; 9 bases match TRBD1. V shed 6 bases and J 1 base; nucleotides not matched to a gene: 3. Germline lookup yields CDR1 SNHLY and CDR2 FYNNEI. The CDR3 sequence is 14 residues long. The CDR3 DNA reads as TGTGCCAGCAGCATGACAGGGGGTAACTATGGCTACACCTTC. It encodes CASSMTGGNYGYTF.

About this clone: This sample also contains other DNA sequences that code for the same CDR3. V usage is TRBV6-4 and J usage is TRBJ2-3; 8 bases agree with TRBD2. Germline V CDR1 and CDR2: MRHNA, SNTAGT. CDR3 length equals 15 residues. The J segment lost 1 base and the V segment lost 0 bases, leaving 0 bases of the junction unmatched. The chain's CDR3 is CASSDSSGGTDTQYF. The CDR3 region has the DNA TGTGCCAGCAGTGACTCTAGCGGGGGCACAGATACGCAGTATTTT.

The count of this clone is one. CDR3 nucleotide sequence: TGTGCCAGCAGCTTGGGAGGCGCTAGCACAGATACGCAGTATTTT. It codes for CASSLGGASTDTQYF. The chain uses TRBV5-4 and TRBJ2-3; D remains ambiguous. Germline V gene lookup returns CDR1 SGHNT and CDR2 YYREEE (reference sequence). V was shortened by 0 bases and J by 0 bases, with 8 bases between the two germline ends. The CDR3 sequence is 15 residues long.

This clone has just one count. V gene TRBV5-1 combines with J gene TRBJ1-2; D remains unclear. CDR3 length: 14 residues. The V and J ends lost 1 base and 3 bases respectively, with 10 bases between them. Germline lookup yields CDR1 SGHRS and CDR2 YFSETQ. The chain's CDR3 is CASSLRPADYGYTF. The DNA for the CDR3 is TGCGCCAGCAGCTTGCGGCCGGCGGACTATGGCTACACCTTC.

The chain recombines TRBV6-5 with TRBJ1-5; TRBD1 aligns across 8 bases. CDR3 length: 13 residues. The germline CDR1 and CDR2 sequences are MNHEY and SVGAGI. Unmatched junction bases numbered 7, after V lost 6 bases and J lost 9 bases. The CDR3 loop is CASSLNRGRPQHF. The DNA of the CDR3 is TGTGCCAGCAGCCTAAACAGGGGGAGGCCCCAGCATTTT.

The V and J genes are TRBV6-5 and TRBJ2-2, with TRBD2 identical over 8 bases. CDR3 length: 14 amino acids. The germline V gene has CDR1 MNHEY and CDR2 SVGAGI. With V trimmed by 6 bases and J by 7 bases, 7 bases remained unmatched. CDR3 nucleotides: TGTGCCAGCAGGACGGGGGGGCGTAGCGGGGAGCTGTTTTTT. This gives the protein CASRTGGRSGELFF.

The chain recombines TRBV5-5 with TRBJ1-3, with a weak D call TRBD1 (6 bases). Germline V CDR1 and CDR2: SGHKS, YYEKEE (reference sequence). V was trimmed by 1 base and J by 0 bases, leaving 14 bases between them. This CDR3 contains 17 residues. The CDR3 here is CASSLLGGGVSGNTIYF. The DNA of the CDR3 is TGTGCCAGCAGCTTGCTCGGAGGGGGGGTCTCTGGAAACACCATATATTTT.

The chain has TRBV10-1 and TRBJ2-1, with 9 bases aligning to TRBD2. Unmatched junction bases numbered 12, after V lost 5 bases and J lost 7 bases. CDR1 WNHNN and CDR2 SYGVQD come from the germline V gene (reference sequence). The CDR3 spans 16 residues. CDR3 sequence: CASSSRESGRRNEQFF. CDR3 nucleotide sequence: TGCGCCAGCAGTTCCCGGGAGAGCGGGAGGAGGAATGAGCAGTTCTTC.

This clone has only one observation. The rearrangement joins TRBV5-4 to TRBJ2-7; 10 positions agree with TRBD2. V was clipped by 6 bases and J by 1 base; unmatched bases: 7. This CDR3 is built from 15 residues. The germline CDR1 and CDR2 sequences are SGHNT and YYREEE (reference sequence). The CDR3 protein is CASTSSGSASYEQYF. The CDR3 nucleotides are TGTGCCAGCACATCTAGCGGGAGTGCTTCCTACGAGCAGTACTTC.

V gene TRBV19 combines with J gene TRBJ1-5; D is perhaps TRBD1 (6 bases). CDR1 LNHDA and CDR2 SQIVND come from the germline V gene (reference sequence). The V gene lost 5 bases and the J gene lost 2 bases, with 13 bases spanning the gap. This CDR3 spans 15 amino acids. The CDR3 region is CASSSRGWGNQPQHF. The DNA of the CDR3 is TGTGCCAGTAGTTCCAGGGGTTGGGGCAATCAGCCCCAGCATTTT. The complete variable domain, with remaining parts taken from reference TRBV19 and TRBJ1-5, reads DGGITQSPKYLFRKEGQNVTLSCEQNLNHDAMYWYRQDPGQGLRLIYYSQIVNDFQKGDIAEGYSVSREKKESFPLTVTSAQKNPTAFYLCASSSRGWGNQPQHFGDGTRLSIL.

The rearrangement links TRBV5-6 to TRBJ2-7, with 11 bases fitting TRBD1. This CDR3 spans 16 amino acids. Trimming cost V 5 bases and J 2 bases; bases outside gene matches: 9. Germline V gives CDR1 SGHDT, CDR2 YYEEEE. The CDR3 DNA sequence: TGTGCCAGCAGTCCCGGGACAGGGGGTGCAGCCTACGAGCAGTACTTC. Its protein product is CASSPGTGGAAYEQYF.

The chain joins TRBV19 to TRBJ1-1, with TRBD1 identical over 7 bases. The CDR3 is made up of 12 amino acids. The germline gives CDR1 LNHDA, CDR2 SQIVND (reference sequence). The ends lost 6 bases at V and 5 bases at J; junction bases unmatched: 3. This chain's CDR3 is CASRQGRTEAFF. Here the CDR3 DNA reads TGTGCCAGTAGACAGGGGCGGACTGAAGCTTTCTTT.

The J gene is TRBJ2-5, the V gene TRBV2; weak D call: TRBD1 (6 bases). The V end was cut by 5 bases, the J end by 3 bases, with 10 bases between. CDR3 length: 13 residues. CDR1 and CDR2 (germline): SNHLY, FYNNEI. For the CDR3, the DNA is TGTGCCAGCAGTACGGACAGCAAAGAGACCCAGTACTTC. Encoded protein: CASSTDSKETQYF. Full variable domain (missing parts from reference TRBV2 and TRBJ2-5): EPEVTQTPSHQVTQMGQEVILRCVPISNHLYFYWYRQILGQKVEFLVSFYNNEISEKSEIFDDQFSVERPDGSNFTLKIRSTKLEDSAMYFCASSTDSKETQYFGPGTRLLVL.